The 25 T cell receptor beta chains presented below share a single source sample, sequenced in a study of beta chain features in type 1 diabetes. Isolated RNA was reverse transcribed in full, so expressed TCRB transcripts were sequenced. The table came from immunoSEQ multiplex PCR; TCRdb's copy has only in-frame clones and leaves some out. The top ten clones hold 0.65% to 0.8% of a sample with about 40,000 clones, more than 40% of them seen once. Material for sequencing was central memory CD4+ T cells from blood. The receptors were gathered from a woman aged 18 to 35 in good health.

The chain joins TRBV18 to TRBJ2-7, with 10 bases matching TRBD2. J gave up 4 bases and V 1 base, and 4 bases lay outside the gene matches. The CDR3 loop spans 15 amino acids. Germline V gives CDR1 KGHSH, CDR2 LQKENI. CDR3: CASSPQREGLYEQYF. The CDR3 DNA reads as TGTGCCAGCTCACCACAGCGGGAGGGCCTGTACGAGCAGTACTTC.

The V gene is TRBV18, the J gene TRBJ1-3, with 9 positions matching TRBD1. CDR3 size: 14 residues. In germline, CDR1 is KGHSH, CDR2 LQKENI. Trimming cost V 3 bases and J 8 bases; bases outside gene matches: 5. The CDR3 protein is CASSPVRQGDTIYF. DNA for the CDR3: TGTGCCAGCTCACCGGTCAGACAGGGGGACACCATATATTTT.

V usage is TRBV5-4 and J usage is TRBJ1-1; D may be TRBD1 (6 bases). This CDR3 is 17 amino acids long. Trimming took off 10 bases at V and 0 bases at J, with 25 bases between the two ends. Germline V gene data show CDR1 as SGHNT and CDR2 as YYREEE (reference sequence). For the CDR3, the DNA is TGTGCCGGTGGGATATTCAGGGGCCCCACTATGAACACTGAAGCTTTCTTT. Amino acid sequence: CAGGIFRGPTMNTEAFF.

J is TRBJ2-5 and V is TRBV5-1; 8 nucleotides agree with TRBD1. With 3 bases clipped from V and 5 bases from J, the junction kept 6 bases outside the gene matches. The CDR3 runs 14 residues. Germline loops: CDR1 SGHRS, CDR2 YFSETQ. CDR3 residues: CASSSGQGQETQYF. The CDR3 coding sequence is TGCGCCAGCAGCTCCGGACAGGGACAGGAGACCCAGTACTTC.

The chain carries TRBV5-4 and TRBJ1-1; TRBD1 might be the D (5 bases). The germline CDR1 and CDR2 sequences are SGHNT and YYREEE (reference sequence). V was pared by 4 bases and J by 1 base, with 11 bases between. CDR3 length: 14 amino acids. The DNA for the CDR3 is TGTGCCAGCAGCGCCGGGACTGAGAACACTGAAGCTTTCTTT. Its protein product is CASSAGTENTEAFF.

The chain combines TRBV11-3 with TRBJ2-5; TRBD2 matches at 8 bases. J gave up 2 bases and V 1 base, and 3 bases lay outside the gene matches. The CDR3 totals 15 residues. Germline V CDR1 and CDR2: SGHNT, YENEEA. CDR3 region: CASSLGSGGQETQYF. The CDR3 DNA sequence: TGTGCCAGCAGCTTAGGTTCGGGGGGGCAAGAGACCCAGTACTTC.

The chain links TRBV6-5 to TRBJ2-5; 7 positions match TRBD1. Germline V gene data show CDR1 as MNHEY and CDR2 as SVGAGI. CDR3 length equals 13 residues. V lost 5 bases and J lost 4; bases outside the gene matches: 4. The CDR3 reads CASSDREGETQYF. DNA for the CDR3: TGTGCCAGCAGTGACAGGGAAGGAGAGACCCAGTACTTC.

The chain carries TRBV4-3 and TRBJ2-3, with D possibly being TRBD2 (5 bases). Germline CDR1 reads LGHNA; CDR2 reads YSLEER. V gave up 2 bases and J gave up 3 bases, with 12 bases separating them. CDR3 size: 15 residues. In DNA form, the CDR3 reads TGCGCCAGCAGCCAAAGGAGGTCTCGGACAGATACGCAGTATTTT. Protein sequence: CASSQRRSRTDTQYF.

This chain uses TRBV10-3 with TRBJ2-4; TRBD1 is a possible D gene (7 bases). V gave up 2 bases and J gave up 7 bases, with 12 bases separating them. CDR1 ENHRY and CDR2 SYGVKD come from the germline V gene. The CDR3 contains 14 residues. The CDR3 loop is CAISETGEENIQYF. The DNA of the CDR3 is TGTGCCATCAGTGAGACAGGGGAGGAGAACATTCAGTACTTC.

This clone was counted only a few times. The chain's CDR3 is CASTPRGTGGFSSYEQYF. In DNA, the CDR3 is TGTGCCAGCACCCCCAGGGGGACAGGGGGTTTTAGCTCCTACGAGCAGTACTTC. The V and J genes are TRBV25-1 and TRBJ2-7; 11 bases match TRBD1. CDR1 is MGHDK, CDR2 SYGVNS, per germline. J was trimmed by 0 bases and V by 7 bases; bases with no gene match: 14. This CDR3 region has 18 residues.

V gene TRBV4-1 combines with J gene TRBJ2-7; 10 nucleotides align to TRBD2. V was pared by 0 bases and J by 6 bases, with 14 bases of the junction left unmatched. From germline, CDR1 is MGHRA and CDR2 YSYEKL. This CDR3 spans 18 amino acids. This CDR3 reads CASSQEILAGLGVFEQYF. CDR3 in DNA: TGCGCCAGCAGCCAAGAGATACTAGCGGGACTGGGAGTGTTCGAGCAGTACTTC.

The gene calls are TRBV18 and TRBJ1-2; 7 bases agree with TRBD1. CDR1 is KGHSH, CDR2 LQKENI, per germline. V shed 8 bases, J shed 0 bases, and the junction held 9 bases outside the gene matches. This CDR3 contains 15 residues. Here the CDR3 reads CASAPRDRTNYGYTF. For the CDR3, the DNA is TGTGCCAGCGCCCCTAGGGACAGAACTAACTATGGCTACACCTTC.

The chain couples TRBV5-5 to TRBJ1-2, with D uncertain. Germline CDR1 and CDR2: SGHKS and YYEKEE (reference sequence). This CDR3 is built from 14 residues. Trimming pared 0 bases from V and 0 bases from J, leaving 6 bases between. In DNA form, the CDR3 reads TGTGCCAGCAGCTTGGCGCAGGCTAACTATGGCTACACCTTC. Protein product: CASSLAQANYGYTF.

The chain employs TRBV7-6 and TRBJ1-1, with TRBD1 matching 7 bases. The CDR3 runs to 16 residues. Germline CDR1 SGHVS, CDR2 FNYEAQ. V shed 0 bases and J 2 bases; nucleotides not matched to a gene: 6. The CDR3 protein is CASSLALTGSNTEAFF. DNA of the CDR3: TGTGCCAGCAGCTTAGCGCTGACAGGGTCCAACACTGAAGCTTTCTTT.

The chain carries TRBV6-1 and TRBJ1-4; D call uncertain. Trimming cost V 11 bases and J 7 bases, with 14 bases left between them. Per the germline V gene, CDR1 is MNHNS and CDR2 is SASEGT. The CDR3 runs 12 residues. The CDR3 sequence is CAGGRTGEKLFF. The CDR3 DNA reads TGTGCCGGAGGGAGAACTGGTGAAAAACTGTTTTTT.

V usage is TRBV18 and J usage is TRBJ2-2, with 10 bases fitting TRBD1. The germline V gene has CDR1 KGHSH and CDR2 LQKENI. Unmatched junction bases numbered 10, after V lost 8 bases and J lost 4 bases. This CDR3 has 16 residues. CDR3 region: CASPGTGDFTTGELFF. DNA of the CDR3: TGTGCCAGCCCCGGGACAGGGGACTTTACCACCGGGGAGCTGTTTTTT.

The chain joins TRBV19 to TRBJ1-4; no clear D. This CDR3 region has 14 residues. Per germline, CDR1 LNHDA and CDR2 SQIVND (reference sequence). The V gene lost 7 bases and the J gene lost 0 bases, with 9 bases spanning the gap. This CDR3 is CASTQLATNEKLFF. The CDR3 nucleotides are TGTGCCAGTACCCAGTTGGCAACTAATGAAAAACTGTTTTTT.

The chain uses TRBV2 and TRBJ1-1; tentative D call: TRBD1 (5 bases). Germline V gives CDR1 SNHLY, CDR2 FYNNEI. This CDR3 has 14 residues. Trimming took 7 bases from V and 1 from J, leaving 13 bases between them. The CDR3 DNA follows: TGTGCCAGCAACCTAGACAGTGGGAACACTGAAGCTTTCTTT. Translated, it gives CASNLDSGNTEAFF. Together with reference TRBV2 and TRBJ1-1, the CDR3 gives the full variable domain: EPEVTQTPSHQVTQMGQEVILRCVPISNHLYFYWYRQILGQKVEFLVSFYNNEISEKSEIFDDQFSVERPDGSNFTLKIRSTKLEDSAMYFCASNLDSGNTEAFFGQGTRLTVV.

The chain joins TRBV27 to TRBJ1-1; no reliable D call. This CDR3 spans 14 amino acids. The germline V and J ends were trimmed by 4 bases and 4 bases, with 13 bases remaining between them. Germline V gene sequence: CDR1 MNHEY, CDR2 SMNVEV (reference sequence). The CDR3 loop reads CASSSRSVSTEAFF. The CDR3, as DNA: TGTGCCAGCAGTTCCCGCAGTGTATCCACTGAAGCTTTCTTT.

This chain links TRBV7-9 with TRBJ1-5, with TRBD1 matching 7 bases. V was pared by 2 bases and J by 5 bases, with 0 bases of the junction left unmatched. The CDR3 contains 13 residues. Germline CDR1 is SEHNR and CDR2 is FQNEAQ (reference sequence). CDR3 nucleotide sequence: TGTGCCAGCAGCTTACAGGGGGATCAGCCCCAGCATTTT. Protein product: CASSLQGDQPQHF. The complete variable domain, with remaining parts taken from reference TRBV7-9 and TRBJ1-5, reads DTGVSQNPRHKITKRGQNVTFRCDPISEHNRLYWYRQTLGQGPEFLTYFQNEAQLEKSRLLSDRFSAERPKGSFSTLEIQRTEQGDSAMYLCASSLQGDQPQHFGDGTRLSIL.

The CDR3 DNA reads TGTGCCAGCAGTATCCGGACAGGGGGGGTCACTGAAGCTTTCTTT. It translates to CASSIRTGGVTEAFF. The chain recombines TRBV28 with TRBJ1-1; TRBD1 matches 10 bases. CDR1 and CDR2 from the germline V gene are MDHEN and SYDVKM. The ends lost 5 bases at V and 4 bases at J; junction bases unmatched: 7. This CDR3 has 15 amino acids.

This CDR3 reads CASSRDVGVKQPQHF. The CDR3 DNA sequence: TGTGCCAGCAGTCGAGACGTAGGGGTAAAACAGCCCCAGCATTTT. V and J are TRBV6-5 and TRBJ1-5; maybe TRBD1 (5 bases). The V and J ends lost 5 bases and 7 bases respectively, with 18 bases between them. The CDR3 is 15 amino acids. From germline, CDR1 is MNHEY and CDR2 SVGAGI.

The chain has TRBV30 and TRBJ2-1; 8 nucleotides align to TRBD2. The CDR3 is 15 residues long. With 8 bases clipped from V and 7 bases from J, the junction kept 16 bases outside the gene matches. Germline CDR1 reads GTSNPN; CDR2 reads SVGIG (reference sequence). The DNA for the CDR3 is TGTGCCGTAGGCAGCGGGAGTTTAAGTGGGAATGAGCAGTTCTTC. This sequence encodes CAVGSGSLSGNEQFF.

The chain couples TRBV27 to TRBJ1-2; 9 bases are a match to TRBD1. Germline V gives CDR1 MNHEY, CDR2 SMNVEV (reference sequence). CDR3 length equals 15 residues. The V segment lost 5 bases and the J segment 5 bases; nucleotides outside the gene matches: 9. In DNA form, the CDR3 reads TGTGCCAGCAGTCCATACCCCGGGACAGGGTATGGCTACACCTTC. Encoded protein: CASSPYPGTGYGYTF.

The gene calls are TRBV29-1 and TRBJ2-3; 12 positions match TRBD2. The germline CDR1 and CDR2 sequences are SQVTM and ANQGSEA. The V and J ends lost 6 bases and 5 bases, in that order; junction bases with no gene match: 3. The length of the CDR3 is 13 residues. Written as DNA, the CDR3 is TGCAGCGTCCCGACTAGCGGGGGAGATACGCAGTATTTT. As protein: CSVPTSGGDTQYF.